The clone carrying this T cell receptor (beta chain) was counted a few times. V was clipped by 4 bases and J by 5 bases, with 15 bases between them. Germline V gives CDR1 MGHRA, CDR2 YSYEKL. This CDR3 region has 15 residues. This specimen comes from a study of T-cell reconstitution after alpha-beta-depleted transplantation in children. Unique molecular identifiers were built into the TCRbeta library. Each CDR3 protein is one row after TCRdb ran MiXCR on the PCR reads. The sample shows more than 450,000 distinct CDR3 sequences, roughly 18% of them seen only once. This TCR was sampled from a human donor who donated a stem cell graft to a child with acute lymphoblastic leukemia. The input for sequencing was PBMCs from the stem cell graft donor, taken from the stem cell graft. The chain joins TRBV4-1 to TRBJ2-1; D call uncertain. The chain's CDR3 is CASSRVGMPDNEQFF. The CDR3 DNA reads TGCGCCAGCAGCCGTGTAGGGATGCCAGACAATGAGCAGTTCTTC.